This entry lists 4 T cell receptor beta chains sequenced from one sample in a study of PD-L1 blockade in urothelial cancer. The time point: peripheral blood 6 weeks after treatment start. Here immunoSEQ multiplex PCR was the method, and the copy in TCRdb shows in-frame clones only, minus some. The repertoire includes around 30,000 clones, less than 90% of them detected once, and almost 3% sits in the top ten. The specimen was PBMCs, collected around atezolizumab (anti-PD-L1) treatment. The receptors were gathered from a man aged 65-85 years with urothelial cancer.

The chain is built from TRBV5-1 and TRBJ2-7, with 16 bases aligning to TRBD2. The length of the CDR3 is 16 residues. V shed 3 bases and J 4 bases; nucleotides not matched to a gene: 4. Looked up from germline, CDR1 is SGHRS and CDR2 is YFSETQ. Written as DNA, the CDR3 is TGCGCCAGCAGCTCGGGACTAGCGGGAGGGAGATACGAGCAGTACTTC. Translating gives CASSSGLAGGRYEQYF.

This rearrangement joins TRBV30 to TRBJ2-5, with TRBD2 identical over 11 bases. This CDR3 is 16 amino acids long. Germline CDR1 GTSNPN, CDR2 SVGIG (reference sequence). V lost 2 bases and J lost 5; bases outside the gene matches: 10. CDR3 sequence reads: CAWSPRLAGGLETQYF. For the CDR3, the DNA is TGTGCCTGGAGTCCCCGTCTAGCGGGGGGTTTGGAGACCCAGTACTTC. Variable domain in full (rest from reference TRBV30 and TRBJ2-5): SQTIHQWPATLVQPVGSPLSLECTVEGTSNPNLYWYRQAAGRGLQLLFYSVGIGQISSEVPQNLSASRPQDRQFILSSKKLLLSDSGFYLCAWSPRLAGGLETQYFGPGTRLLVL.

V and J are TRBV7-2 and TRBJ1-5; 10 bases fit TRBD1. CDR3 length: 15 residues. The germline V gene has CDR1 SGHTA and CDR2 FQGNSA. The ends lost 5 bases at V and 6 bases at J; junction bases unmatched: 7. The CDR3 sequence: CASSPTGGSGQPQHF. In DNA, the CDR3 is TGTGCCAGCAGCCCGACAGGGGGCTCAGGTCAGCCCCAGCATTTT.

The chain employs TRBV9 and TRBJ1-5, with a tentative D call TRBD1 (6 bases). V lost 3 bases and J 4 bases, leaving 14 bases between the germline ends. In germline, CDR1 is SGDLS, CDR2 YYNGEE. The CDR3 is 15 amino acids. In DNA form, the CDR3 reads TGTGCCAGCAGCGCCAAGGGGGGGGGAAATCAGCCCCAGCATTTT. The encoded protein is CASSAKGGGNQPQHF.